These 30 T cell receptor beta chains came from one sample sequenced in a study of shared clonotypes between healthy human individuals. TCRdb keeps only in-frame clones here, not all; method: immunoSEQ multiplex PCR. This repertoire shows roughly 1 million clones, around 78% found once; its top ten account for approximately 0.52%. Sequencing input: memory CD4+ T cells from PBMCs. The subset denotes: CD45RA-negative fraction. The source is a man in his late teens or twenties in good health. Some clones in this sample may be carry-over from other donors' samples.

The CDR3 DNA sequence: TGTGCCAGCAGTTTAAAGGGACAGGGGGCAGGTGAGCAGTTCTTC. Translating gives CASSLKGQGAGEQFF. This sequence joins TRBV6-1 and TRBJ2-1; TRBD1 aligns across 12 bases. The germline CDR1 and CDR2 sequences are MNHNS and SASEGT. The CDR3 sequence is 15 residues long. V lost 5 bases to trimming and J lost 9 bases; unmatched junction nucleotides: 8.

The CDR3 nucleotides read TGCAGCGCAGGGACAGGGTTTGTCAATGAGCAGTTCTTC. Its translation is CSAGTGFVNEQFF. This sequence joins TRBV29-1 and TRBJ2-1, with TRBD1 matching 9 bases. CDR1 SQVTM and CDR2 ANQGSEA come from the germline V gene. The CDR3 sequence is 13 residues long. Trimming cost V 7 bases and J 6 bases; bases outside gene matches: 7.

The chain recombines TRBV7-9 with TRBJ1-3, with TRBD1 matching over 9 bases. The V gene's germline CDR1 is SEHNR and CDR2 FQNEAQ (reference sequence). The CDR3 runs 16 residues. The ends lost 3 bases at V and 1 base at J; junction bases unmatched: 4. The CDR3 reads CASSLEQGASGNTIYF. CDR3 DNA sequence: TGTGCCAGCAGCTTGGAACAGGGGGCATCTGGAAACACCATATATTTT. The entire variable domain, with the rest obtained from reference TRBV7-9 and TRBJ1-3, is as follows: DTGVSQNPRHKITKRGQNVTFRCDPISEHNRLYWYRQTLGQGPEFLTYFQNEAQLEKSRLLSDRFSAERPKGSFSTLEIQRTEQGDSAMYLCASSLEQGASGNTIYFGEGSWLTVV.

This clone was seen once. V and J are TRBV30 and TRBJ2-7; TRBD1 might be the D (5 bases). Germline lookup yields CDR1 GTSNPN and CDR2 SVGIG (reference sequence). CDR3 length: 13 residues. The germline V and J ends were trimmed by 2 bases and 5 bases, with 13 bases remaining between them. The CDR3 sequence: CAWSRNRLDEQYF. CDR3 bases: TGTGCCTGGAGTAGGAACAGGTTGGACGAGCAGTACTTC. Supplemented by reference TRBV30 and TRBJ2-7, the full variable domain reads SQTIHQWPATLVQPVGSPLSLECTVEGTSNPNLYWYRQAAGRGLQLLFYSVGIGQISSEVPQNLSASRPQDRQFILSSKKLLLSDSGFYLCAWSRNRLDEQYFGPGTRLTVT.

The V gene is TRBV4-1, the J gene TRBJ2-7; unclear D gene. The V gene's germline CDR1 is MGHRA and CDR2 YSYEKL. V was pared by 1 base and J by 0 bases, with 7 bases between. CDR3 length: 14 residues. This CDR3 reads CASSQVASSYEQYF. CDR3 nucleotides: TGCGCCAGCAGCCAAGTAGCAAGCTCCTACGAGCAGTACTTC.

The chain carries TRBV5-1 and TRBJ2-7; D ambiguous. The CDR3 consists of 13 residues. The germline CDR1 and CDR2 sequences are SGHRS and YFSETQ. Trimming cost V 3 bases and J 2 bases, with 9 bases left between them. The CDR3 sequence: CASSSDGTYEQYF. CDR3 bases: TGCGCCAGCAGCTCCGACGGAACCTACGAGCAGTACTTC.

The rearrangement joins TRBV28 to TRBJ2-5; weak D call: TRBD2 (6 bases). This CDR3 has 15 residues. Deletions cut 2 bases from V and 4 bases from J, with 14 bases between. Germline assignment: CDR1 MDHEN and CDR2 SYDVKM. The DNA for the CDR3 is TGTGCCAGCAGTTTAGCGGCTAGCGCACCAGAGACCCAGTACTTC. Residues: CASSLAASAPETQYF.

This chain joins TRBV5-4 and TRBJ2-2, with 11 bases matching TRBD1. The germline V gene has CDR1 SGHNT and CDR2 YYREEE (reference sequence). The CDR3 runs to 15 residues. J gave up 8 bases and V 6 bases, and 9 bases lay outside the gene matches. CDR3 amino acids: CASTPGQGGRGELFF. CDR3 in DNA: TGTGCCAGCACTCCGGGACAGGGGGGCCGTGGGGAGCTGTTTTTT.

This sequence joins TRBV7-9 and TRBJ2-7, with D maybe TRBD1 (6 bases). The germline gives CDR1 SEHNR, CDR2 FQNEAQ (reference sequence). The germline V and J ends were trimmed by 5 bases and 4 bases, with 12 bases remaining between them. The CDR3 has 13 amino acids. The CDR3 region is CASSPQGPYEQYF. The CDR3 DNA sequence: TGTGCCAGCAGCCCCCAGGGGCCTTACGAGCAGTACTTC.

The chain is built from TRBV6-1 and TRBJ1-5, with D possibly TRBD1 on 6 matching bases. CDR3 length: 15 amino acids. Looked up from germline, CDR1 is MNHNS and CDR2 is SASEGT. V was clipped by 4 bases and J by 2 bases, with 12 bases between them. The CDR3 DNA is TGTGCCAGCAGTGGTGGGAGGGGGGGCAATCAGCCCCAGCATTTT. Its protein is CASSGGRGGNQPQHF.

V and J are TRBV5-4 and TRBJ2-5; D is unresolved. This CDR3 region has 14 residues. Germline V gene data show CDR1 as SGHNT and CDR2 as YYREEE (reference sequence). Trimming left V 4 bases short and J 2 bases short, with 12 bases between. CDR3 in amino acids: CASSLWEGQETQYF. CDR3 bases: TGTGCCAGCAGCCTTTGGGAAGGACAAGAGACCCAGTACTTC.

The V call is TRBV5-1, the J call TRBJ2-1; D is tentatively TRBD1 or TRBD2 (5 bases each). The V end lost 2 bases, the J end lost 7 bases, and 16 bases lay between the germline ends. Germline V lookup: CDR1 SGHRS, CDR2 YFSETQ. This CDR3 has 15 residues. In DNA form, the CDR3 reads TGCGCCAGCAGCTTCCGGGACGGACGTTGGAATGAGCAGTTCTTC. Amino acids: CASSFRDGRWNEQFF.

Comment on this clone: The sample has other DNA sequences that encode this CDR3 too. CDR3 loop: CASSFVGSYNEQFF. The CDR3 DNA follows: TGTGCCAGCAGCTTTGTCGGAAGTTACAATGAGCAGTTCTTC. The rearrangement uses TRBV5-4 and TRBJ2-1; D is undetermined. The germline V gene encodes CDR1 SGHNT and CDR2 YYREEE (reference sequence). The CDR3 has 14 residues. Trimming pared 2 bases from V and 4 bases from J, leaving 10 bases between.

The CDR3 bases are TGTGCCAGCAGCTTCTTAGCGGGAGGCGGAACAGATACGCAGTATTTT. It encodes CASSFLAGGGTDTQYF. The rearrangement uses TRBV7-9 and TRBJ2-3; TRBD2 matches 10 bases. CDR1 is SEHNR, CDR2 FQNEAQ, per germline (reference sequence). Unmatched junction bases numbered 6, after V lost 3 bases and J lost 3 bases. This CDR3 has 16 residues.

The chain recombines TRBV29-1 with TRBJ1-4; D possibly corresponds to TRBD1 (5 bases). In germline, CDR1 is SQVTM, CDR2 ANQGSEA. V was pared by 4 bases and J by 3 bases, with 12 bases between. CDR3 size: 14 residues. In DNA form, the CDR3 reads TGCAGCGTTGGGGAGGGGCTGTCTAATGAAAAACTGTTTTTT. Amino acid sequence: CSVGEGLSNEKLFF.

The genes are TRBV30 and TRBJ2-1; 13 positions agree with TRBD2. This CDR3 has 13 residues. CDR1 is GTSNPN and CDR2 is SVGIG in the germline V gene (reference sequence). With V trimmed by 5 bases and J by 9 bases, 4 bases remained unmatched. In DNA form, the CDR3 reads TGTGCCTGGGGGACTAGCGGGAATGGTGAGCAGTTCTTC. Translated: CAWGTSGNGEQFF.

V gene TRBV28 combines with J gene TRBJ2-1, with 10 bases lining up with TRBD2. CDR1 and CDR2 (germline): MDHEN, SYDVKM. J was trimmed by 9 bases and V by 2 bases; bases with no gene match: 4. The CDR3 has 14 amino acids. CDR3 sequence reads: CASSLLAGVSEQFF. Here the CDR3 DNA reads TGTGCCAGCAGTTTACTAGCGGGAGTGTCTGAGCAGTTCTTC.

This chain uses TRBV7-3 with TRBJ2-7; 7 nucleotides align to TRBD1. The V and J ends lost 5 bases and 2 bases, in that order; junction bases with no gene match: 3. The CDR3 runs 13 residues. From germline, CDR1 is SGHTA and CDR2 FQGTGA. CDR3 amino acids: CASSPTGPYEQYF. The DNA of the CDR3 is TGTGCCAGCAGCCCGACAGGGCCCTACGAGCAGTACTTC.

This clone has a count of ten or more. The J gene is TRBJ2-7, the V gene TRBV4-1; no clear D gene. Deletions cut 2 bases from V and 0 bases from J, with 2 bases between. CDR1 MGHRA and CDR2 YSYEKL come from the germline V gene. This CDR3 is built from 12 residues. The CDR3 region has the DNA TGCGCCAGCAGCCAACACTCCTACGAGCAGTACTTC. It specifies CASSQHSYEQYF.

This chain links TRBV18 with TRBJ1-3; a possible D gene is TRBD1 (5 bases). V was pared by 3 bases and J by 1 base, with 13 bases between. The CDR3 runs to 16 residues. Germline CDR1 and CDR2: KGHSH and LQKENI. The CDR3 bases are TGTGCCAGCTCACCGGGACTCGCACGGTCTGGAAACACCATATATTTT. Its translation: CASSPGLARSGNTIYF.

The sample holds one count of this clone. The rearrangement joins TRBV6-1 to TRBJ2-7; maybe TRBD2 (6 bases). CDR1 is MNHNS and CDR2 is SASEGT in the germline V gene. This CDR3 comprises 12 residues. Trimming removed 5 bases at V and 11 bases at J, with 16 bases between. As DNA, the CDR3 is TGTGCCAGCAGTCCACGGACCGGGGAGGAGTACTTC. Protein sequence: CASSPRTGEEYF.

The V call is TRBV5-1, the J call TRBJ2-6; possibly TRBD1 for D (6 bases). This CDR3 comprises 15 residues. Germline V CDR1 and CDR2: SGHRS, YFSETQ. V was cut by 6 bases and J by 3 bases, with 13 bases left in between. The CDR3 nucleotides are TGCGCCAGCAACTCAGAGACAGGTGGGGCCAACGTCCTGACTTTC. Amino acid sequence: CASNSETGGANVLTF.

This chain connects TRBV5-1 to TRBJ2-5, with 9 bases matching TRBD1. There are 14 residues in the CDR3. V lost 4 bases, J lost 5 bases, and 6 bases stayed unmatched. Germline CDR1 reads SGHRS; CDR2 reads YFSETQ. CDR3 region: CASSPRTGEETQYF. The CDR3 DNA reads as TGCGCCAGCAGCCCGCGGACAGGGGAGGAGACCCAGTACTTC.

The CDR3 reads CASSQASYGYTF. In DNA, the CDR3 is TGTGCCAGCAGCCAGGCGTCTTATGGCTACACCTTC. V gene TRBV4-2 combines with J gene TRBJ1-2, with D uncertain. CDR3 length: 12 amino acids. Between the trimmed V and J ends, which lost 3 bases and 5 bases, there was a span of 7 bases. From germline, CDR1 is LGHNA and CDR2 YNFKEQ.

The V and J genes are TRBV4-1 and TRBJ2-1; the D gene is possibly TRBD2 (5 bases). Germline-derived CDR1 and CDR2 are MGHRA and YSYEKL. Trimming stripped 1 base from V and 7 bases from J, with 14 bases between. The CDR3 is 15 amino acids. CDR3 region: CASSQVGGRENEQFF. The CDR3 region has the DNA TGCGCCAGCAGCCAAGTGGGCGGGCGAGAAAATGAGCAGTTCTTC.

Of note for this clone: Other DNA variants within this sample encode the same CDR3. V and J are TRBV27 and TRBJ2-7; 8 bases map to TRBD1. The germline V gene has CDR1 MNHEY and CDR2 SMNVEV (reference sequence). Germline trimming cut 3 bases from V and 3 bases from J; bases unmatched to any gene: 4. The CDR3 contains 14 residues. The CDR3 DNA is TGTGCCAGCAGTTTCTCTGGGACAGGCTACGAGCAGTACTTC. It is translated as CASSFSGTGYEQYF.

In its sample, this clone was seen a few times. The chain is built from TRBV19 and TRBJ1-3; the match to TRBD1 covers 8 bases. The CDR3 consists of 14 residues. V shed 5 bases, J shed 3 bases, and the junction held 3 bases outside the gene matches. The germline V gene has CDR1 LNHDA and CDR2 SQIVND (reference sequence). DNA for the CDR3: TGTGCCAGTAGTCCGGACAGGGTTGGAAACACCATATATTTT. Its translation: CASSPDRVGNTIYF.

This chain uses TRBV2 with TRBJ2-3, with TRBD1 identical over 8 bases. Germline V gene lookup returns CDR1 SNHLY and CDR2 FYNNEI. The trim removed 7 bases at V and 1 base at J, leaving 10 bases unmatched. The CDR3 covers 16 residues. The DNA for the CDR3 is TGTGCCAGCAACCCCTCTCGACAGGGGCGCACAGATACGCAGTATTTT. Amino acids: CASNPSRQGRTDTQYF.

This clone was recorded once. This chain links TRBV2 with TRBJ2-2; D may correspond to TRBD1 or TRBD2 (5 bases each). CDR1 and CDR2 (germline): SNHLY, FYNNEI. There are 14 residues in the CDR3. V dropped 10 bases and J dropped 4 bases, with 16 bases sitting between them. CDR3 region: CATQWDEGTGELFF. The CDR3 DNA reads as TGTGCCACCCAGTGGGACGAGGGCACCGGGGAGCTGTTTTTT.

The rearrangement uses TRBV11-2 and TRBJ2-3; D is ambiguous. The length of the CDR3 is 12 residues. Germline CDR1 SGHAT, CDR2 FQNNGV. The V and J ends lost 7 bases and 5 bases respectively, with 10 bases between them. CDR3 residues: CASTPVGDTQYF. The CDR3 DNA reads TGTGCCAGCACACCGGTCGGAGATACGCAGTATTTT.